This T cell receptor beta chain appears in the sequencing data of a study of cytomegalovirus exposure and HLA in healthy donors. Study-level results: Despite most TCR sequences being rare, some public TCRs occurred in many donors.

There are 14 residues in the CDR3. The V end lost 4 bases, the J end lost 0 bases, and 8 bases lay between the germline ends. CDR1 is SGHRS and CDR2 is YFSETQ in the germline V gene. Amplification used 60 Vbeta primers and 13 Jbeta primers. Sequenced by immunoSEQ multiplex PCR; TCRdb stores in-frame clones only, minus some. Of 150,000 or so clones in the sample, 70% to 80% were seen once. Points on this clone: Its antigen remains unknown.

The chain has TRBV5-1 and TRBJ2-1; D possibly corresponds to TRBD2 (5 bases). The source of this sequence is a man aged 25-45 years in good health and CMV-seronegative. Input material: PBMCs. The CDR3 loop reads CASSPGNSYNEQFF. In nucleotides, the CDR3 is TGCGCCAGCAGCCCGGGGAACTCCTACAATGAGCAGTTCTTC. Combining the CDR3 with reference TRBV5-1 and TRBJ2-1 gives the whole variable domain KAGVTQTPRYLIKTRGQQVTLSCSPISGHRSVSWYQQTPGQGLQFLFEYFSETQRNKGNFPGRFSGRQFSNSRSEMNVSTLELGDSALYLCASSPGNSYNEQFFGPGTRLTVL.